The next 13 T cell receptor beta chains were all read from a single sample in a study of cytomegalovirus exposure and HLA in healthy donors. Both 60 Vbeta primers and 13 Jbeta primers went into the PCR. The assay was immunoSEQ multiplex PCR, and TCRdb's table has in-frame clones only and misses some. This table holds about 120,000 clones, about 75% found once. The sample comprised PBMCs. The source of these receptors is a man in his fifties or sixties in good health and CMV-seropositive.

The rearrangement uses TRBV7-9 and TRBJ1-1; D is unresolved. The CDR3 sequence is 14 residues long. CDR1 and CDR2 (germline): SEHNR, FQNEAQ (reference sequence). V was cut by 5 bases and J by 6 bases, with 16 bases left in between. This CDR3 is CASSPKGVEPEAFF. The CDR3 nucleotides are TGTGCCAGCAGCCCAAAAGGAGTTGAACCTGAAGCTTTCTTT.

The chain uses TRBV5-1 and TRBJ2-3; D might be TRBD1 (6 bases). The CDR3 is 15 amino acids. The V end was cut by 3 bases, the J end by 0 bases, with 11 bases between. CDR1 and CDR2 (germline): SGHRS, YFSETQ. DNA of the CDR3: TGCGCCAGCAGCTCGCAACAGGGCAGCACAGATACGCAGTATTTT. This translates into CASSSQQGSTDTQYF. Full variable domain (remainder filled in from reference TRBV5-1 and TRBJ2-3): KAGVTQTPRYLIKTRGQQVTLSCSPISGHRSVSWYQQTPGQGLQFLFEYFSETQRNKGNFPGRFSGRQFSNSRSEMNVSTLELGDSALYLCASSSQQGSTDTQYFGPGTRLTVL.

This clone was counted once. The rearrangement links TRBV5-4 to TRBJ2-7; D gene uncertain. The V end was cut by 4 bases, the J end by 0 bases, with 14 bases between. CDR3 length: 15 amino acids. The germline V gene encodes CDR1 SGHNT and CDR2 YYREEE (reference sequence). The CDR3 region has the DNA TGTGCCAGCAGCCCTGGGCAGCTAAGCTCCTACGAGCAGTACTTC. Protein sequence: CASSPGQLSSYEQYF.

This clone was counted once. The rearrangement uses TRBV4-2 and TRBJ1-2, with 7 bases that match TRBD1. Germline V lookup: CDR1 LGHNA, CDR2 YNFKEQ. This CDR3 contains 16 residues. J lost 7 bases, V lost 0 bases, and 11 bases had no gene match. CDR3 DNA: TGTGCCAGCAGCCAAGATCTTCAACCGGGACAGATTGGCTACACCTTC. Its protein product is CASSQDLQPGQIGYTF.

This chain uses TRBV4-1 with TRBJ2-3, with D tentatively TRBD2 (6 bases). Germline V lookup: CDR1 MGHRA, CDR2 YSYEKL. V was trimmed by 0 bases and J by 5 bases, leaving 15 bases between them. The CDR3 totals 16 residues. The CDR3 DNA reads as TGCGCCAGCAGCCAAGATCCTCTCGGGCGGGGAGATACGCAGTATTTT. Translated, it gives CASSQDPLGRGDTQYF.

V usage is TRBV2 and J usage is TRBJ2-2; 7 nucleotides line up with TRBD2. Germline trimming cut 2 bases from V and 8 bases from J; bases unmatched to any gene: 14. Germline lookup yields CDR1 SNHLY and CDR2 FYNNEI. The CDR3 is 17 residues long. This chain's CDR3 is CASSERDSGRAGGELFF. The CDR3 region has the DNA TGTGCCAGCAGTGAAAGGGATAGTGGGAGGGCCGGAGGGGAGCTGTTTTTT.

The chain joins TRBV19 to TRBJ1-3; unclear D gene. Germline V gene lookup returns CDR1 LNHDA and CDR2 SQIVND (reference sequence). The CDR3 is 14 residues long. The V end lost 4 bases, the J end lost 1 base, and 8 bases lay between the germline ends. The CDR3 sequence: CASSTSFSGNTIYF. The CDR3 coding sequence is TGTGCCAGTAGTACTTCTTTTTCTGGAAACACCATATATTTT.

The chain combines TRBV6-4 with TRBJ2-1; 8 bases align to TRBD2. The CDR3 covers 11 residues. Per germline, CDR1 MRHNA and CDR2 SNTAGT. V shed 5 bases, J shed 10 bases, and the junction held 1 base outside the gene matches. For the CDR3, the DNA is TGTGCCAGCAGTACGGGGGGGGAGCAGTTCTTC. This gives the protein CASSTGGEQFF.

This clone was detected once. The chain uses TRBV6-7 and TRBJ2-3; 7 bases fit TRBD1. TRBV6-7 is an ORF, and what it does is uncertain. V was clipped by 4 bases and J by 1 base; unmatched bases: 8. The CDR3 totals 16 residues. The CDR3 reads CASSLIRDRGTDTQYF. The CDR3 DNA sequence: TGTGCCAGCAGTTTAATCCGGGACAGAGGCACAGATACGCAGTATTTT.

This clone has only a few counts. CDR3 loop: CASSQDRVLNTGELFF. The CDR3 coding sequence is TGTGCCAGCAGCCAAGACCGGGTTCTGAACACCGGGGAGCTGTTTTTT. The chain uses TRBV4-2 and TRBJ2-2; D remains ambiguous. V lost 0 bases, J lost 1 base, and 9 bases lay in between. This CDR3 is built from 16 residues. Per the germline V gene, CDR1 is LGHNA and CDR2 is YNFKEQ.

This rearrangement joins TRBV9 to TRBJ1-3; TRBD1 aligns across 7 bases. V was pared by 3 bases and J by 0 bases, with 6 bases of the junction left unmatched. The CDR3 sequence is 16 residues long. Germline assignment: CDR1 SGDLS and CDR2 YYNGEE. The CDR3 loop is CASSEGQVSSGNTIYF. DNA of the CDR3: TGTGCCAGCAGCGAAGGACAGGTGAGCTCTGGAAACACCATATATTTT. The full variable domain, with the rest looked up from reference TRBV9 and TRBJ1-3, is DSGVTQTPKHLITATGQRVTLRCSPRSGDLSVYWYQQSLDQGLQFLIQYYNGEERAKGNILERFSAQQFPDLHSELNLSSLELGDSALYFCASSEGQVSSGNTIYFGEGSWLTVV.

This chain links TRBV19 with TRBJ1-4; 9 bases are shared with TRBD1. The V gene's germline CDR1 is LNHDA and CDR2 SQIVND (reference sequence). The CDR3 length is 15 residues. V dropped 4 bases and J dropped 8; count of bases not matched to a gene: 8. In nucleotides, the CDR3 is TGTGCCAGTAGTACTTCCGGGACAGGGCAAGAAAAACTGTTTTTT. As protein: CASSTSGTGQEKLFF.

The chain has TRBV28 and TRBJ1-5; D perhaps matches TRBD1 (5 bases). Trimming removed 1 base from V and 10 bases from J, with 20 bases in between. Germline CDR1 MDHEN, CDR2 SYDVKM. This CDR3 has 16 amino acids. CDR3 sequence (DNA): TGTGCCAGCAGTTTATCGGAGGGGATACTAATCAACCCCCAGCATTTT. This translates into CASSLSEGILINPQHF.